This paragraph reports one T cell receptor (beta chain). CDR1 is SGHVS, CDR2 FNYEAQ, per germline. V lost 5 bases and J lost 5; bases outside the gene matches: 16. This CDR3 has 18 residues. Clones were sequenced by immunoSEQ multiplex PCR, and TCRdb holds only the in-frame ones, with some missing. The sample lists 27,000 or so clones, 70% to 90% occurring once. Memory CD4+ T cells were sorted as all CD4+ cells except CD45RA+CCR7+CD95- naive cells, over 95% pure. Total CD4+ T cells and monocytes came from CD4/CD14 microbead positive selection. This sample is part of a study of human CD4 T cells and Enterobacteriaceae.

The TCR sequence derives from a human donor in good health. Sequenced sample: memory CD4+ T cells from blood. The genes are TRBV7-6 and TRBJ2-5, with 11 nucleotides matching TRBD2. CDR3 residues: CASSGLGSGGAELETQYF. CDR3 in DNA: TGTGCCAGCAGCGGGCTGGGTAGCGGGGGGGCGGAGTTGGAGACCCAGTACTTC.